This record looks at one T cell receptor beta chain sequence and its context. The record originates from a study of blood T cell repertoires in COVID-19. In the original analysis: Estimated nucleated cell counts came from reference gene primer amplification. Produced via immunoSEQ multiplex PCR; TCRdb's table is partial and in-frame only. That table supplies the V and J calls and clone size; D and trimming were determined from the DNA. The sample comprises 220,000 or so clones, roughly 86% of which are singletons, and roughly 10% rests with the top ten. Germline V lookup: CDR1 LNHDA, CDR2 SQIVND (reference sequence). The CDR3 runs to 18 residues. Losses at the gene ends were 5 bases for V and 0 bases for J; bases not matched to a gene: 12.

The sequenced sample consisted of peripheral blood. This TCR was sampled from a woman aged 50 to 60 with COVID-19, enrolled during active disease. J is TRBJ1-5 and V is TRBV19, with 8 bases lining up with TRBD1. The CDR3 nucleotides read TGTGCCAGTAGTCAGCGACCGGACAGGGTTTATAGCAATCAGCCCCAGCATTTT. The encoded protein is CASSQRPDRVYSNQPQHF. Full variable domain (rest looked up from reference TRBV19 and TRBJ1-5): DGGITQSPKYLFRKEGQNVTLSCEQNLNHDAMYWYRQDPGQGLRLIYYSQIVNDFQKGDIAEGYSVSREKKESFPLTVTSAQKNPTAFYLCASSQRPDRVYSNQPQHFGDGTRLSIL.